In its sample, the clone carrying this TCR beta chain was seen once. The data stem from a study of blood T cell repertoires in COVID-19. The germline V gene encodes CDR1 SNHLY and CDR2 FYNNEI. V was cut by 9 bases and J by 1 base, with 12 bases left in between. The CDR3 spans 13 residues. Sequencing was performed with immunoSEQ multiplex PCR; in TCRdb, only in-frame clones are kept and a portion is missing. This table holds roughly 290,000 clones, around 90% found once. The TCR was taken from a woman between 40 and 55 years old who had recovered from COVID-19. Sequenced input: PBMCs or T cells enriched from blood (not recorded which). The chain recombines TRBV2 with TRBJ1-1, with D possibly TRBD1 on 5 matching bases. The CDR3 DNA sequence: TGTGCCAGTGGGACGGGGGGGAACACTGAAGCTTTCTTT. The encoded protein is CASGTGGNTEAFF. The full variable domain, with the rest looked up from reference TRBV2 and TRBJ1-1, is EPEVTQTPSHQVTQMGQEVILRCVPISNHLYFYWYRQILGQKVEFLVSFYNNEISEKSEIFDDQFSVERPDGSNFTLKIRSTKLEDSAMYFCASGTGGNTEAFFGQGTRLTVV.